The T cell receptor beta chain described here comes from a study of CD8 T cells in ankylosing spondylitis. This clonotype was seen many times. Its antigen is as yet unknown. Study-wide results and caveats: CD8+ disease-linked clones were present at relatively low frequencies in blood. Matched synovial fluid from ankylosing spondylitis patients was reported to be enriched for disease-linked clones.

By quantitative 5'-RACE with molecular barcodes, the TCR beta libraries were made. TCRdb re-called the 5' RACE reads through MiXCR, storing one row per CDR3 protein. The table includes approximately 200,000 distinct CDR3 sequences, 10% to 15% detected once. This CDR3 is built from 15 residues. The germline CDR1 and CDR2 sequences are SGHAT and FQNNGV. The germline V and J ends were trimmed by 0 bases and 4 bases, with 13 bases remaining between them. Sequencing was performed on blood, either unsorted or a sorted T cell fraction (not recorded which). The clonotype originates from a female donor with ankylosing spondylitis or in good health (not recorded which). The chain has TRBV11-2 and TRBJ2-7; perhaps D is TRBD1 or TRBD2 (5 bases each). DNA of the CDR3: TGTGCCAGCAGCTTAGACACGGGGCTGGTGTACGAGCAGTACTTC. Translated: CASSLDTGLVYEQYF.